This is a list of T cell receptor beta chains from one sample in a study of CD8 T cells in Susac syndrome. Using its own MiXCR run on the immunoSEQ multiplex PCR reads, TCRdb lists one record per CDR3 protein. The sample includes roughly 300,000 distinct CDR3 sequences, around 84% of them seen just once. The sample taken for sequencing was CD8+ T cells from PBMCs. All receptors derive from a human donor with multiple sclerosis. Both conserved end residues are part of each CDR3. The order of the fields is D gene, V gene, clone size, J gene, CDR3 DNA, CDR3 protein. D genes are given only for firm matches. A clone size is listed for some rows: how often the clone was seen (once, few, many), or a class if it is expanded.

D: -; V: TRBV5-1; size: -; J: TRBJ2-3; DNA: TGCGCCAGCAGCCCGGAACAGGGGAGGGAGACAGATACGCAGTATTTT; CDR3: CASSPEQGRETDTQYF
D: -; V: TRBV6-1; size: -; J: TRBJ2-7; DNA: TGTGCCAACAGTGAAGCGGTGGCGGGCTTCCCCTACGAGCAGTACTTC; CDR3: CANSEAVAGFPYEQYF
D: -; V: TRBV21-1; size: -; J: TRBJ2-4; DNA: TGTGCCAGCAGCAAAGGGGAGGGGGACATTCAGTACTTC; CDR3: CASSKGEGDIQYF
D: TRBD2; V: TRBV2; size: -; J: TRBJ2-1; DNA: TGTGCCAGCAGTGAAATGGTGTGGCGGGAGGGCTACAATGAGCAGTTCTTC; CDR3: CASSEMVWREGYNEQFF
D: TRBD1; V: TRBV25-1; size: -; J: TRBJ2-7; DNA: TGTGCCAGCAGTTCCCCGCAGGGGGCTCCGGGCGAGCAGTACTTC; CDR3: CASSSPQGAPGEQYF
D: -; V: TRBV7-9; size: -; J: TRBJ2-7; DNA: TGTGCCAGCAGCTTACGTGTCCACGAGCAGTACTTC; CDR3: CASSLRVHEQYF
D: TRBD2; V: TRBV27; size: -; J: TRBJ2-2; DNA: TGTGCCAGCGGGAGGGTCTCCGGGGAGCTGTTTTTT; CDR3: CASGRVSGELFF
D: -; V: TRBV28; size: -; J: TRBJ2-7; DNA: TGTGCCAGCAGCCCCATCGGGGGCGAGTCCTACGAGCAGTACTTC; CDR3: CASSPIGGESYEQYF
D: -; V: TRBV20-1; size: -; J: TRBJ2-3; DNA: TGCAGTGCTCACGCCGGGACCCCCACAGATACGCAGTATTTT; CDR3: CSAHAGTPTDTQYF
D: TRBD1; V: TRBV4-1; size: -; J: TRBJ1-4; DNA: TGCGCCAGCAGTCGGGGACAGGGGCTGTTTTTT; CDR3: CASSRGQGLFF
D: TRBD1; V: TRBV6-1; size: -; J: TRBJ2-7; DNA: TGTGCCAGCAGTCGGACAGGGAACGAGCAGTACTTC; CDR3: CASSRTGNEQYF
D: TRBD2; V: TRBV12-3/TRBV12-4; size: -; J: TRBJ2-4; DNA: TGTGCCAGCAGTCTACTAGCGGGAGGTGTCAAAAACATTCAGTACTTC; CDR3: CASSLLAGGVKNIQYF
D: -; V: TRBV4-1; size: -; J: TRBJ2-7; DNA: TGCGCCAGCAGCCAACGGGACGGACCCTACGAGCAGTACTTC; CDR3: CASSQRDGPYEQYF
D: -; V: TRBV6-1; size: few; J: TRBJ1-2; DNA: TGTGCCAGCAGAGACATCTATAACTATGGCTACACCTTC; CDR3: CASRDIYNYGYTF
D: -; V: TRBV28; size: -; J: TRBJ2-5; DNA: TGTGCCAGCAGCATCCAGGGGAACGGAGAGACCCAGTACTTC; CDR3: CASSIQGNGETQYF
D: -; V: TRBV18; size: -; J: TRBJ1-2; DNA: TGTGCCAGCTCACCACAGGCAAGGAAAACTATGGATGGCTACACCTTC; CDR3: CASSPQARKTMDGYTF
D: TRBD1; V: TRBV12-3/TRBV12-4; size: -; J: TRBJ2-7; DNA: TGTGCCAGCCATTCCGACAGGGATGGCTACGAGCAGTACTTC; CDR3: CASHSDRDGYEQYF
D: -; V: TRBV13; size: -; J: TRBJ1-2; DNA: TGTGCCAGCAGCCCCCCGCAGGGTAGACACTATGGCTACACCTTC; CDR3: CASSPPQGRHYGYTF
D: -; V: TRBV9; size: -; J: TRBJ2-2; DNA: TGTGCCAGCAGCGTGCCAAGGGACGATAAAATCACCGGGGAGCTGTTTTTT; CDR3: CASSVPRDDKITGELFF
D: TRBD2; V: TRBV7-9; size: -; J: TRBJ2-1; DNA: TGTGCCAGCAGCCCGACTAGCGGAGACCACAATGAGCAGTTCTTC; CDR3: CASSPTSGDHNEQFF
D: -; V: TRBV18; size: -; J: TRBJ1-1; DNA: TGTGCCAGCTCACGAAAGGGTCCGAACACTGAAGCTTTCTTT; CDR3: CASSRKGPNTEAFF
D: -; V: TRBV3-1; size: -; J: TRBJ1-1; DNA: TGTGCCAGCAGCCAAGCCTGGAACGCTGAAGCTTTCTTT; CDR3: CASSQAWNAEAFF
D: -; V: TRBV20-1; size: -; J: TRBJ2-1; DNA: TGCAGTGCTCACCCTTCCTTTTGGAGCGGGCGCTCCTACAATGAGCAGTTCTTC; CDR3: CSAHPSFWSGRSYNEQFF
D: TRBD1; V: TRBV7-8; size: -; J: TRBJ1-6; DNA: TGTGCCAGCAGCTTAAGGGTGTCAGGGGGTGATTCACCCCTCCACTTT; CDR3: CASSLRVSGGDSPLHF
D: -; V: TRBV5-5; size: -; J: TRBJ2-7; DNA: TGTGCCAGCAGCTGGACCCAGGCACCGCCCTACGAGCAGTACTTC; CDR3: CASSWTQAPPYEQYF
D: -; V: TRBV2; size: -; J: TRBJ2-1; DNA: TGTGCCAGACTTTCCTGGGAAAGCTCCTACAATGAGCAGTTCTTC; CDR3: CARLSWESSYNEQFF
D: -; V: TRBV27; size: -; J: TRBJ2-1; DNA: TGTGCCAGCAGTTTTAGTCGGGAGCAGTTCTTC; CDR3: CASSFSREQFF
D: TRBD1; V: TRBV9; size: -; J: TRBJ2-7; DNA: TGTGCCAGCAGCCCTCGCTGGACAGGGTATAGGTACGAGCAGTACTTC; CDR3: CASSPRWTGYRYEQYF
D: -; V: TRBV7-6; size: -; J: TRBJ1-5; DNA: TGTGCCAGCAGCAAGGACAGCTTCAATCAGCCCCAGCATTTT; CDR3: CASSKDSFNQPQHF
D: TRBD1; V: TRBV29-1; size: -; J: TRBJ1-1; DNA: TGCAGCGTGATGACAGGGCTGAACACTGAAGCTTTCTTT; CDR3: CSVMTGLNTEAFF
D: -; V: TRBV3-1; size: -; J: TRBJ2-7; DNA: TGTGCCAGCAGCCAAGACCCCGGAACCTACGACGAGCAGTACTTC; CDR3: CASSQDPGTYDEQYF
D: -; V: TRBV9; size: -; J: TRBJ1-1; DNA: TGTGCCAGCAGCGCAGCCGGGACCGGGATGTCTGAAGCTTTCTTT; CDR3: CASSAAGTGMSEAFF